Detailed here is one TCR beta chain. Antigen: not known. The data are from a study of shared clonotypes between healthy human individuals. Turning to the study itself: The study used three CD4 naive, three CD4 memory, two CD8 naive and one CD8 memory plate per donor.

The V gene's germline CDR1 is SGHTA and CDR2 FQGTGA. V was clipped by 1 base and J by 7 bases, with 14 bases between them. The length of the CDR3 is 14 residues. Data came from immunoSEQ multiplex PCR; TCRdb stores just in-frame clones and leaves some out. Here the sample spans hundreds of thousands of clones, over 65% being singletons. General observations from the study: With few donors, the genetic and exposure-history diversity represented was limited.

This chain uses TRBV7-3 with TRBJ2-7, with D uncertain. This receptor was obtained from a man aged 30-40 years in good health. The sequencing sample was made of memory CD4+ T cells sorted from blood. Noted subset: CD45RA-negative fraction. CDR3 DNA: TGTGCCAGCAGCTTAAGTGGGTCCCGTAATGAGCAGTACTTC. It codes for CASSLSGSRNEQYF.